This record looks at one T cell receptor beta chain sequence and its context. This entry comes from a study of PD-1 blockade in mismatch repair-deficient tumors. CDR1 and CDR2 (germline): WSHSY, SAAADI. This CDR3 is 13 amino acids long. Trimming shortened V by 0 bases and J by 7 bases, and 9 bases separated the two germline ends. Here immunoSEQ multiplex PCR was the method, and the copy in TCRdb shows in-frame clones only, minus some. The table has under 50,000 clones, approximately 80% seen once. This TCR was recovered from an adult with mismatch repair-deficient cancer. This chain connects TRBV10-2 to TRBJ1-1; D may be TRBD1 (5 bases). The specimen was PBMCs, collected roughly nine months after starting pembrolizumab. The CDR3 nucleotides read TGCGCCAGCAGTGAGTCAGGACATAGTGAAGCTTTCTTT. Amino acids: CASSESGHSEAFF.